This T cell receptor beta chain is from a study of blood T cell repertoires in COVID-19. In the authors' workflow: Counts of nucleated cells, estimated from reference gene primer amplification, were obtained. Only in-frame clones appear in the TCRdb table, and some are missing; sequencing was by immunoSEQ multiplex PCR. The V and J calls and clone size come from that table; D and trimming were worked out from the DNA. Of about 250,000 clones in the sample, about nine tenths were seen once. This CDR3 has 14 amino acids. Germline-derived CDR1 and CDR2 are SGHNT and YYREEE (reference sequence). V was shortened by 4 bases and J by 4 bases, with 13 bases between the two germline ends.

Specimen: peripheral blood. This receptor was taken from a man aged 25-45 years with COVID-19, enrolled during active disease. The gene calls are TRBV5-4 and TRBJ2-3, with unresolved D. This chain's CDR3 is CASSPKEVADTQYF. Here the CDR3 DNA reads TGTGCCAGCAGCCCGAAAGAGGTCGCAGATACGCAGTATTTT.